This T cell receptor (beta chain) is drawn from a study of cytomegalovirus exposure and HLA in healthy donors. Points from the study as a whole: The study recorded fewer than 200 TCR beta chains that were cytomegalovirus-associated. With later analysis, a missense DCLRE1C variant became linked to TCR beta V- and J-gene trimming. A later analysis revealed that TCR association rates differed between HLA loci, peaking at DRB1 and bottoming out at HLA-C.

Comments on this clone: Its target is unknown.

Use of 60 Vbeta and 13 Jbeta primers characterized the PCR. Repertoires were generated with immunoSEQ multiplex PCR, while TCRdb's copy carries only in-frame clones and drops some. The profile covers about 140,000 clones, with roughly four fifths appearing a single time and about 1.7% taken by the ten largest. The specimen sequenced was PBMCs. This TCR was sampled from a female donor in good health and CMV-seronegative.

The CDR3 nucleotides read TGTGCCAGCAGCTTCAGAGGTGGCTACACCTTC. Its translation: CASSFRGGYTF. V usage is TRBV11-2 and J usage is TRBJ1-2; D is ambiguous. Between the trimmed V and J ends, which lost 3 bases and 7 bases, there was a span of 6 bases. Per the germline V gene, CDR1 is SGHAT and CDR2 is FQNNGV. This CDR3 is 11 amino acids long.